These 32 T cell receptor beta chains came from one sample sequenced in a study of regulatory T cells in long-lasting Graves disease. Combining iRepertoire HTBI primers with Arm-PCR of CDR3 regions, the authors built TCR beta libraries. TCRdb independently ran MiXCR on the multiplex PCR reads; one entry per CDR3 protein. Among 440,000 or so distinct CDR3 sequences, about 17% were seen once, and the ten largest hold around 10%. The time point is: newly diagnosed GD, antithyroid drugs for less than 3 months. There was RNA extracted from PBMCs, and the TCR library was made from it. The same specimen was also included in a second study, on T cells in Graves' hyperthyroidism and ophthalmopathy.

The sequenced sample was peripheral blood mononuclear cells (PBMCs), obtained at new diagnosis, from a patient treated with antithyroid drugs. The receptors originated from a woman in her twenties or thirties with Graves disease.

This clonotype was recorded at least ten times. The V call is TRBV14, the J call TRBJ2-1; the D gene is possibly TRBD2 (5 bases). CDR3 length: 13 residues. V shed 1 base and J shed 9 bases, with 10 bases lying between them. Germline CDR1 reads SGHDN; CDR2 reads FVKESK. This chain's CDR3 is CASSQGEAAEQFF. CDR3 sequence (DNA): TGTGCCAGCAGCCAAGGAGAAGCGGCTGAGCAGTTCTTC.

The rearrangement uses TRBV5-5 and TRBJ2-6; D unclear. Germline V gene sequence: CDR1 SGHKS, CDR2 YYEKEE (reference sequence). V was shortened by 3 bases and J by 1 base, with 17 bases between the two germline ends. CDR3 length equals 18 residues. CDR3 DNA sequence: TGTGCCAGCAGCTCGACAAACTATTTCCTATCTGGGGCCAACGTCCTGACTTTC. This encodes CASSSTNYFLSGANVLTF. The full variable domain, rest sourced from reference TRBV5-5 and TRBJ2-6, is DAGVTQSPTHLIKTRGQQVTLRCSPISGHKSVSWYQQVLGQGPQFIFQYYEKEERGRGNFPDRFSARQFPNYSSELNVNALLLGDSALYLCASSSTNYFLSGANVLTFGAGSRLTVL.

As concerns this clonotype: This may come from a read error, since a much larger clone is one base off. The chain uses TRBV13 and TRBJ1-1, with 8 bases lining up with TRBD1. The CDR3 length is 17 residues. V was pared by 5 bases and J by 1 base, with 12 bases of the junction left unmatched. Germline CDR1 reads PRHDT; CDR2 reads FYEKMQ (reference sequence). In DNA, the CDR3 is TGTGCCAGCAGCCCGGGAGGGGACAGGAGCGAGAACACTGAAGCTTTCTTT. Residues: CASSPGGDRSENTEAFF.

This rearrangement joins TRBV19 to TRBJ1-1; D possibly corresponds to TRBD1 (5 bases). The germline CDR1 and CDR2 sequences are LNHDA and SQIVND (reference sequence). This CDR3 has 14 amino acids. V was cut by 4 bases and J by 0 bases, with 9 bases left in between. The CDR3 here is CASSRQILNTEAFF. CDR3 nucleotides: TGTGCCAGTAGTAGACAGATACTGAACACTGAAGCTTTCTTT.

About this clonotype: A far more abundant clone sits one base away, making this likely a read error. The V call is TRBV7-2, the J call TRBJ1-5; D may be TRBD1 (5 bases). Trimming stripped 3 bases from V and 6 bases from J, with 15 bases between. This CDR3 spans 15 amino acids. Germline V gene data show CDR1 as SGHTA and CDR2 as FQGNSA. The CDR3 DNA sequence: TGTGCCAGCAGCTTTGGGCAGGCGAGGGGTCAGCCCCAGCATTTT. Protein sequence: CASSFGQARGQPQHF.

V gene TRBV6-2 or TRBV6-3 combines with J gene TRBJ1-4; D is uncertain. CDR3 length equals 12 residues. The V gene lost 6 bases and the J gene lost 14 bases, with 16 bases spanning the gap. CDR1 is MNHEY, CDR2 SVGEGT, per germline. The CDR3: CASRPTTGPLFF. CDR3 DNA sequence: TGTGCCAGCAGACCTACCACCGGGCCCCTGTTTTTT.

In its sample, this clonotype was seen a few times. This CDR3 is CASSLGTRGELFF. The DNA of the CDR3 is TGTGCCAGCAGTCTCGGAACCCGAGGCGAACTGTTTTTT. The chain recombines TRBV25-1 with TRBJ1-4; D not certain. CDR1 and CDR2 from the germline V gene are MGHDK and SYGVNS. Trimming took off 5 bases at V and 12 bases at J, with 16 bases between the two ends. There are 13 residues in the CDR3.

The rearrangement uses TRBV29-1 and TRBJ2-1, with 11 bases fitting TRBD2. V was clipped by 5 bases and J by 11 bases; unmatched bases: 8. The germline gives CDR1 SQVTM, CDR2 ANQGSEA. The CDR3 spans 13 residues. CDR3 loop: CSVTLRLAGKQFF. The CDR3 DNA follows: TGCAGCGTTACGCTACGACTAGCGGGAAAGCAGTTCTTC.

Points on this clonotype: Only one base separates this from a far larger clonotype, so it likely reflects a read error. The V call is TRBV5-6, the J call TRBJ2-5, with D possibly being TRBD1 (6 bases). The CDR3 is 15 amino acids. Trimming took 4 bases from V and 2 from J, leaving 15 bases between them. Germline V CDR1 and CDR2: SGHDT, YYEEEE. CDR3 sequence: CASSPTGTTQETQYF. The CDR3 nucleotides are TGTGCCAGCAGCCCCACCGGGACAACGCAAGAGACCCAGTACTTC.

This clonotype was counted at least ten times. This rearrangement joins TRBV4-3 to TRBJ2-1, with D perhaps TRBD1 (5 bases). The end of the DNA is better explained by TRBJ2-5, so the J call may be wrong. Germline V lookup: CDR1 LGHNA, CDR2 YSLEER. The CDR3 spans 15 residues. This CDR3 is CASSQGAGMQETQYF. The CDR3 DNA is TGCGCCAGCAGCCAAGGGGCAGGGATGCAAGAGACCCAGTACTTC.

The chain employs TRBV15 and TRBJ2-1; 7 nucleotides line up with TRBD2. V shed 1 base and J 0 bases; nucleotides not matched to a gene: 3. The CDR3 is made up of 16 amino acids. CDR1 and CDR2 from the germline V gene are LNHNV and YYDKDF (reference sequence). CDR3 coding DNA: TGTGCCACCAGCAGAGGGGGGGGGAGCTCCTACAATGAGCAGTTCTTC. Its translation is CATSRGGGSSYNEQFF.

This chain connects TRBV5-1 to TRBJ2-7, with 7 bases that match TRBD2. The CDR3 is made up of 15 amino acids. Germline V gives CDR1 SGHRS, CDR2 YFSETQ. The V gene end was trimmed by 4 bases and the J gene end by 1 base; junction bases not matched to a gene: 8. The CDR3, as DNA: TGCGCCAGCAGCCAACTTCGGGGGGATTCCTACGAGCAGTACTTC. This gives the protein CASSQLRGDSYEQYF.

To note about this clonotype: A single base separates this from a much larger clone, so it may be a read error. This chain joins TRBV14 and TRBJ2-1, with D perhaps matching TRBD1 (5 bases). The DNA end is a closer match to TRBJ2-5, so the J assignment may be wrong. From germline, CDR1 is SGHDN and CDR2 FVKESK. This CDR3 contains 16 residues. CDR3 bases: TGTGCCAGCAGCCAATTCTCTCGGGTAGAAAGGGGGACCCAGTACTTC. This translates into CASSQFSRVERGTQYF.

The sample holds many counts of this clonotype. This rearrangement joins TRBV11-1 to TRBJ2-1, with TRBD2 matching 11 bases. Germline CDR1 SGHAT, CDR2 FQDESV (reference sequence). The CDR3 totals 18 residues. Trimming took 5 bases from V and 2 from J; bases not matched to a gene: 11. The CDR3 loop is CASSGFSLAGGTYNEQFF. CDR3 DNA: TGTGCCAGCAGCGGTTTTAGTCTAGCGGGGGGCACCTACAATGAGCAGTTCTTC. The whole variable domain, remainder taken from reference TRBV11-1 and TRBJ2-1, is EAEVAQSPRYKITEKSQAVAFWCDPISGHATLYWYRQILGQGPELLVQFQDESVVDDSQLPKDRFSAERLKGVDSTLKIQPAELGDSAMYLCASSGFSLAGGTYNEQFFGPGTRLTVL.

The chain has TRBV7-3 and TRBJ2-5, with no clear D. With 5 bases removed from V and 2 bases from J, the gap between germline ends came to 12 bases. Germline values: CDR1 SGHTA, CDR2 FQGTGA. CDR3 length equals 14 residues. The CDR3: CASSHHIRQETQYF. The CDR3 DNA sequence: TGTGCCAGCAGCCACCACATACGGCAAGAGACCCAGTACTTC.

In regard to this clonotype: This likely came from a read error, as a far larger clone is one base away. The chain has TRBV10-3 and TRBJ1-5; TRBD1 matches at 9 bases. Per the germline V gene, CDR1 is ENHRY and CDR2 is SYGVKD. This CDR3 comprises 17 residues. Losses at the gene ends were 5 bases for V and 9 bases for J; bases not matched to a gene: 17. The CDR3: CAISLYSDGQGLRPQHF. Written as DNA, the CDR3 is TGTGCCATCAGTCTCTACTCGGACGGACAGGGGCTGAGGCCCCAGCATTTT.

This rearrangement joins TRBV20-1 to TRBJ2-1, with D possibly matching TRBD2 (6 bases). The CDR3 spans 11 residues. Per germline, CDR1 DFQATT and CDR2 SNEGSKA (reference sequence). Trimming removed 7 bases at V and 7 bases at J, with 11 bases between. This CDR3 is CSGRALNEQFF. CDR3 in DNA: TGCAGTGGGAGGGCCTTGAATGAGCAGTTCTTC.

This clonotype has ten or more counts. The chain combines TRBV12-3 or TRBV12-4 with TRBJ2-1; 10 positions match TRBD2. The CDR3 covers 16 residues. V gave up 2 bases and J gave up 0 bases; unmatched junction bases: 1. The CDR3 spells CASSLLAGVSYNEQFF. The CDR3 DNA reads as TGTGCCAGCAGTTTACTAGCGGGGGTCTCCTACAATGAGCAGTTCTTC.

This chain links TRBV29-1 with TRBJ2-1; tentatively, D is TRBD1 or TRBD2 (6 bases each). Germline CDR1 reads SQVTM; CDR2 reads ANQGSEA. This CDR3 contains 15 residues. V lost 0 bases to trimming and J lost 9 bases, with 18 bases between them. CDR3 sequence reads: CSVEDPGGRPPEQFF. The CDR3 coding sequence is TGCAGCGTTGAAGATCCTGGGGGGCGACCGCCTGAGCAGTTCTTC.

In the case of this clonotype: At one end the junction does not follow the germline gene, possibly because of a read error. This sequence joins TRBV18 and TRBJ2-3; D may be TRBD2 (5 bases). Near its end, the DNA agrees better with TRBJ2-5, so the J call may be wrong. The CDR3 consists of 12 residues. Germline-derived CDR1 and CDR2 are KGHSH and LQKENI. CDR3 sequence reads: CVSSPPGKTQYF. The CDR3 coding sequence is TGTGTCAGCTCACCACCGGGAAAGACCCAGTACTTC.

This clonotype was seen only once. Possible read error: a much larger clone is one base away. The gene calls are TRBV2 and TRBJ1-5; D gene unclear. The V end lost 6 bases, the J end lost 6 bases, and 15 bases lay between the germline ends. The CDR3 runs to 14 residues. Germline CDR1 reads SNHLY; CDR2 reads FYNNEI. The CDR3 sequence: CASSRAPRGQPQHF. CDR3 DNA: TGTGCCAGCAGCAGAGCTCCAAGAGGTCAGCCCCAGCATTTT.

About this clonotype: It may be a read error: a sequence one base away is much more abundant. The V call is TRBV6-1, the J call TRBJ2-7, with D possibly TRBD2 on 6 matching bases. The germline V gene encodes CDR1 MNHNS and CDR2 SASEGT. Trimming took off 5 bases at V and 2 bases at J, with 10 bases between the two ends. The CDR3 totals 13 residues. Written as DNA, the CDR3 is TGTGCCAGCAGTATGGGGGGACCCTACGAGCAGTACTTC. Its translation: CASSMGGPYEQYF.

The rearrangement joins TRBV7-3 to TRBJ2-3; D unresolved. CDR3 length: 13 residues. The V and J ends lost 3 bases and 2 bases respectively, with 6 bases between them. The germline gives CDR1 SGHTA, CDR2 FQGTGA. The CDR3 region is CASSLLVTDTQYF. The CDR3 DNA is TGTGCCAGCAGCTTGCTCGTCACAGATACGCAGTATTTT.

This clonotype has a single count. A junction boundary mismatches the germline segment, possibly from a read error. The chain carries TRBV7-9 and TRBJ2-7; 7 bases align to TRBD2. This CDR3 contains 14 residues. Per the germline V gene, CDR1 is SEHNR and CDR2 is FQNEAQ (reference sequence). The DNA for the CDR3 is TGCGCCAGCAGCCGGGGGGTGCTCACCTACGAGCAGTACTTC. This sequence encodes CASSRGVLTYEQYF. The full variable domain, rest sourced from reference TRBV7-9 and TRBJ2-7, is DTGVSQNPRHKITKRGQNVTFRCDPISEHNRLYWYRQTLGQGPEFLTYFQNEAQLEKSRLLSDRFSAERPKGSFSTLEIQRTEQGDSAMYLCASSRGVLTYEQYFGPGTRLTVT.

V gene TRBV9 combines with J gene TRBJ2-3; D remains ambiguous. The ends were cut back, 0 bases at V and 7 bases at J, with 12 bases in the middle. The CDR3 spans 14 residues. Germline V gene lookup returns CDR1 SGDLS and CDR2 YYNGEE. The chain's CDR3 is CASSVGLEIYTQYF. The DNA for the CDR3 is TGTGCCAGCAGCGTAGGACTGGAGATTTATACGCAGTATTTT.

The chain is built from TRBV20-1 and TRBJ1-6; D gene unclear. CDR1 is DFQATT, CDR2 SNEGSKA, per germline (reference sequence). The CDR3 extends over 15 amino acids. V was cut by 6 bases and J by 2 bases, with 14 bases left in between. The CDR3 coding sequence is TGCAGTGCCCCTGGTCGGGGAGCCTATAATTCACCCCTCCACTTT. Its translation is CSAPGRGAYNSPLHF.

This clonotype was observed many times. The chain uses TRBV6-1 and TRBJ1-1; 7 nucleotides match TRBD1. V dropped 7 bases and J dropped 1; count of bases not matched to a gene: 3. Germline lookup yields CDR1 MNHNS and CDR2 SASEGT. The length of the CDR3 is 13 residues. CDR3 nucleotide sequence: TGTGCCAGCAAAACAGGGGCGAACACTGAAGCTTTCTTT. It encodes CASKTGANTEAFF.

The gene calls are TRBV9 and TRBJ2-1; no clear D. The germline V and J ends were trimmed by 4 bases and 3 bases, with 17 bases remaining between them. The CDR3 length is 16 residues. Germline V gene data show CDR1 as SGDLS and CDR2 as YYNGEE. The CDR3 reads CASSTTSVTDYNEQFF. CDR3 sequence (DNA): TGTGCCAGCAGCACCACAAGTGTTACTGACTACAATGAGCAGTTCTTC.

This clonotype was found many times. This chain links TRBV30 with TRBJ1-5; no clear D. V lost 2 bases and J lost 7, with 12 bases in between. This CDR3 spans 13 amino acids. CDR1 is GTSNPN and CDR2 is SVGIG in the germline V gene (reference sequence). Written as DNA, the CDR3 is TGTGCCTGGAGTCGTGGTACTACCCAGCCCCAGCATTTT. Protein product: CAWSRGTTQPQHF.

This chain uses TRBV2 with TRBJ2-3, with TRBD2 matching over 7 bases. The length of the CDR3 is 15 residues. V shed 6 bases and J 5 bases; nucleotides not matched to a gene: 11. The germline V gene encodes CDR1 SNHLY and CDR2 FYNNEI. CDR3 protein: CASSVPSGEEDTQYF. The CDR3 nucleotides read TGTGCCAGCAGCGTCCCTAGCGGAGAGGAAGATACGCAGTATTTT.

In regard to this clonotype: The germline gene is not matched at one end of the junction; a read error may be the cause. V usage is TRBV13 and J usage is TRBJ2-1; the match to TRBD2 covers 7 bases. The CDR3 has 13 amino acids. The V gene's germline CDR1 is PRHDT and CDR2 FYEKMQ (reference sequence). This CDR3 reads CASTNGDYNEQSF. The CDR3 DNA follows: TGTGCCAGCACCAACGGGGACTACAATGAGCAGTCCTTC.

This clonotype appeared many times. The chain is built from TRBV12-3 or TRBV12-4 and TRBJ2-7, with 7 bases that match TRBD1. CDR3 length: 14 residues. Trimming removed 5 bases from V and 4 bases from J; junction bases left unmatched: 8. The CDR3 loop is CASSGRDSQYEQYF. The CDR3 region has the DNA TGTGCCAGCAGTGGCCGGGACAGCCAATACGAGCAGTACTTC.